This T cell receptor beta chain was retrieved from a study of T cell changes during pregnancy in multiple sclerosis. Method: immunoSEQ multiplex PCR; TCRdb's copy keeps in-frame clones and lacks some. The sample lists 45,000 to 75,000 clones; 92% were seen once. V lost 0 bases and J 1 base, leaving 10 bases between the germline ends. The germline V gene has CDR1 WSHSY and CDR2 SAAADI. CDR3 length equals 16 residues. Sequencing was performed on peripheral blood, taken in the first trimester of pregnancy. The TCR sequence derives from a female donor with multiple sclerosis, enrolled in a pregnancy study. J is TRBJ1-5 and V is TRBV10-2, with D maybe TRBD1 (5 bases). DNA of the CDR3: TGCGCCAGCAGTGAGTCGGGGGGTCTCAGCAATCAGCCCCAGCATTTT. It translates to CASSESGGLSNQPQHF.